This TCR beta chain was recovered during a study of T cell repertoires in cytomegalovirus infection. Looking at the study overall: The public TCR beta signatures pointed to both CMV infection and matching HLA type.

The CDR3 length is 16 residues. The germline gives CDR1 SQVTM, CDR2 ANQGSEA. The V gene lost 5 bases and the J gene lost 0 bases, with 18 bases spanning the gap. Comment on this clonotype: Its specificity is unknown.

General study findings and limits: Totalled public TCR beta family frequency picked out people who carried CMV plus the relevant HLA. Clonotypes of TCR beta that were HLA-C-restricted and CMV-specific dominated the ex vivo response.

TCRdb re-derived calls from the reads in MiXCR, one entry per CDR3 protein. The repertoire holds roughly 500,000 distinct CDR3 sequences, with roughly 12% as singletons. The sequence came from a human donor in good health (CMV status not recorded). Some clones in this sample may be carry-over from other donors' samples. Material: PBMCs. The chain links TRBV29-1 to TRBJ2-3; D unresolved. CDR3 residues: CSVPRREIPSTDTQYF. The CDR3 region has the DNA TGCAGCGTTCCCCGGCGCGAGATCCCTAGCACAGATACGCAGTATTTT.